Detailed here is one TCR beta chain. This specimen comes from a study of blood T cell repertoires in COVID-19. At the level of the study: The analysed material was cDNA or gDNA that came from T cells, B-cell-depleted T cells, or PBMCs.

Authors' data handling: Amplification from reference gene primers served as the basis for estimated nucleated cell counts. Sequenced by immunoSEQ multiplex PCR; TCRdb stores in-frame clones only, minus some. That table gives V, J and clone size, and the DNA gave D and trimming. In the table there are 93,000 or so clones, more than 70% of which are singletons. Germline lookup yields CDR1 SNHLY and CDR2 FYNNEI. The CDR3 length is 14 residues. The ends lost 5 bases at V and 4 bases at J; junction bases unmatched: 5. The gene calls are TRBV2 and TRBJ1-2; 9 bases match TRBD1. The sample consisted of peripheral blood. This TCR came from a woman aged 60 to 75 with acute or convalescent COVID-19. This CDR3 reads CASSSTGGAYGYTF. The CDR3 nucleotides are TGTGCCAGCAGTAGCACAGGGGGCGCCTATGGCTACACCTTC.